The 22 T cell receptor beta chains below were found in one sample sequenced in a study of blood T cell repertoires in COVID-19. Measured with immunoSEQ multiplex PCR; TCRdb has only the in-frame clones, and not every one. The sample records about 370,000 clones, more than 70% being singletons. Sequenced: peripheral blood. These receptors were collected from a woman younger than 45 with COVID-19, enrolled during active disease.

The V and J genes are TRBV2 and TRBJ2-7; the match to TRBD1 covers 10 bases. This CDR3 spans 14 amino acids. CDR1 and CDR2 from the germline V gene are SNHLY and FYNNEI. V was clipped by 6 bases and J by 3 bases; unmatched bases: 5. The CDR3 loop is CASRETGGVYEQYF. CDR3 DNA sequence: TGTGCCAGCAGAGAGACAGGGGGCGTCTACGAGCAGTACTTC.

This chain uses TRBV28 with TRBJ1-5; perhaps TRBD1 as D (5 bases). CDR1 MDHEN and CDR2 SYDVKM come from the germline V gene. V was cut by 4 bases and J by 0 bases, with 10 bases left in between. The CDR3 is 15 amino acids. The DNA of the CDR3 is TGTGCCAGCAGTTGGGGACTGGTTAGCAATCAGCCCCAGCATTTT. Its protein product is CASSWGLVSNQPQHF.

This sequence joins TRBV19 and TRBJ1-5, with D uncertain. Trimming stripped 1 base from V and 7 bases from J, with 11 bases between. Per germline, CDR1 LNHDA and CDR2 SQIVND (reference sequence). The CDR3 length is 14 residues. CDR3 coding DNA: TGTGCCAGTAGTATAGTTGGCCAGTCCCAGCCCCAGCATTTT. It encodes CASSIVGQSQPQHF.

The J gene is TRBJ2-2, the V gene TRBV3-1 (or the pseudogene TRBV3-2); perhaps TRBD2 as D (6 bases). Per the germline V gene, CDR1 is LGHDT and CDR2 is YNNKEL (reference sequence). The CDR3 is 16 residues long. Trimming pared 3 bases from V and 7 bases from J, leaving 18 bases between. This CDR3 is CASSHWRDPMSGELFF. The CDR3 nucleotides are TGTGCCAGCAGCCATTGGCGGGACCCCATGAGCGGGGAGCTGTTTTTT.

The rearrangement links TRBV3-1 (or the pseudogene TRBV3-2) to TRBJ2-3; 8 nucleotides agree with TRBD2. J was trimmed by 3 bases and V by 8 bases; bases with no gene match: 19. CDR1 LGHDT and CDR2 YNNKEL come from the germline V gene (reference sequence). The CDR3 totals 18 residues. The CDR3 nucleotides are TGTGCCAGCCGCACGGGACTAGTTGTCCCTCTGACTACAGATACGCAGTATTTT. It translates to CASRTGLVVPLTTDTQYF.

The V gene is TRBV27, the J gene TRBJ2-7; TRBD1 aligns across 7 bases. CDR1 is MNHEY and CDR2 is SMNVEV in the germline V gene (reference sequence). Trimming at V came to 4 bases and at J to 4 bases, leaving 7 bases not matched to a gene. CDR3 size: 14 residues. CDR3 protein: CASSWKGGEYEQYF. The DNA for the CDR3 is TGTGCCAGCAGTTGGAAAGGGGGCGAGTACGAGCAGTACTTC.

The chain recombines TRBV28 with TRBJ2-7, with D possibly being TRBD1 (5 bases). Per germline, CDR1 MDHEN and CDR2 SYDVKM. Trimming cost V 5 bases and J 3 bases, with 20 bases left between them. CDR3 length equals 16 residues. CDR3 loop: CASSKLTLTDSYEQYV. CDR3 coding DNA: TGTGCCAGCAGTAAACTCACCCTAACCGACAGCTACGAGCAGTACGTC.

This chain uses TRBV18 with TRBJ1-4; no clear D gene. Germline CDR1 and CDR2: KGHSH and LQKENI. Trimming removed 2 bases at V and 7 bases at J, with 14 bases between. The CDR3 sequence is 15 residues long. CDR3 in amino acids: CASSPYVEGREKLFF. The CDR3, as DNA: TGTGCCAGCTCACCATATGTTGAGGGTCGTGAAAAACTGTTTTTT.

The V gene is TRBV6-5, the J gene TRBJ2-5, with no clear D. CDR3 size: 13 residues. The V end was cut by 0 bases, the J end by 7 bases, with 9 bases between. Germline V gene sequence: CDR1 MNHEY, CDR2 SVGAGI. Written as DNA, the CDR3 is TGTGCCAGCAGTTACTCGAACTCTGGGACCCAGTACTTC. Amino acids: CASSYSNSGTQYF.

This chain uses TRBV3-1 (or the pseudogene TRBV3-2) with TRBJ2-1; D is uncertain. V lost 1 base and J lost 4, with 11 bases in between. The CDR3 is 15 amino acids. Germline V lookup: CDR1 LGHDT, CDR2 YNNKEL (reference sequence). The DNA for the CDR3 is TGTGCCAGCAGCCAAGGGTATAACGGTTACAATGAGCAGTTCTTC. Protein sequence: CASSQGYNGYNEQFF.

The chain is built from TRBV6-5 and TRBJ2-5; 7 bases map to TRBD1. The V gene's germline CDR1 is MNHEY and CDR2 SVGAGI. The CDR3 sequence is 15 residues long. Trimming cost V 5 bases and J 5 bases; bases outside gene matches: 11. The CDR3 spells CASSRQGALGETQYF. CDR3 nucleotides: TGTGCCAGCAGTAGACAGGGAGCCCTCGGGGAGACCCAGTACTTC.

This chain joins TRBV11-2 and TRBJ2-2; 9 positions match TRBD2. The CDR3 has 16 residues. Germline lookup yields CDR1 SGHAT and CDR2 FQNNGV. J was trimmed by 4 bases and V by 5 bases; bases with no gene match: 8. CDR3 DNA: TGTGCCAGCAGCCCGGGACTAGCTCTGTCCACCGGGGAGCTGTTTTTT. Its protein is CASSPGLALSTGELFF.

The chain is built from TRBV5-4 and TRBJ2-5; 14 nucleotides line up with TRBD2. V lost 2 bases to trimming and J lost 1 base; unmatched junction nucleotides: 10. Germline CDR1 is SGHNT and CDR2 is YYREEE (reference sequence). This CDR3 has 19 amino acids. This chain's CDR3 is CASSFPGLAGALPQETQYF. Written as DNA, the CDR3 is TGTGCCAGCAGCTTCCCGGGACTAGCGGGGGCGCTGCCCCAAGAGACCCAGTACTTC.

In DNA form, the CDR3 reads TGTGCCAGCAGTTTATTGGGACAGTCTTCACCCCTCCACTTT. Encoded protein: CASSLLGQSSPLHF. This chain connects TRBV27 to TRBJ1-6; 7 bases are shared with TRBD1. CDR3 length equals 14 residues. With 1 base clipped from V and 9 bases from J, the junction kept 3 bases outside the gene matches. Germline V gene lookup returns CDR1 MNHEY and CDR2 SMNVEV (reference sequence).

The chain uses TRBV6-2 or TRBV6-3 and TRBJ1-1; possible D gene TRBD1, 6 bases. The germline V gene encodes CDR1 MNHEY and CDR2 SVGEGT. This CDR3 has 15 amino acids. The V and J ends lost 0 bases and 6 bases respectively, with 14 bases between them. CDR3 loop: CASSYSPQGQAEAFF. The CDR3 DNA follows: TGTGCCAGCAGTTACTCGCCTCAGGGGCAAGCTGAAGCTTTCTTT.

This rearrangement joins TRBV5-8 to TRBJ1-6, with D unresolved. CDR1 SGHTS and CDR2 YDEGEE come from the germline V gene. V was cut by 2 bases and J by 7 bases, with 16 bases left in between. CDR3 length: 16 residues. The CDR3 coding sequence is TGTGCCAGCAGCTTCTTTACAGTGACCGTGAATTCACCCCTCCACTTT. Translation: CASSFFTVTVNSPLHF.

The CDR3: CASRDRGNSPLHF. The CDR3 nucleotides read TGTGCCAGTCGGGACAGGGGGAATTCACCCCTCCACTTT. The J gene is TRBJ1-6, the V gene TRBV25-1; 11 bases fit TRBD1. V shed 9 bases and J 7 bases; nucleotides not matched to a gene: 2. Germline V gene sequence: CDR1 MGHDK, CDR2 SYGVNS. The CDR3 is made up of 13 amino acids.

The J gene is TRBJ2-7, the V gene TRBV7-9; 10 bases map to TRBD2. Germline V gene sequence: CDR1 SEHNR, CDR2 FQNEAQ (reference sequence). This CDR3 is 15 amino acids long. Trimming took 4 bases from V and 4 from J; bases not matched to a gene: 7. CDR3 sequence reads: CASSWVGAGGYEQYF. DNA for the CDR3: TGTGCCAGCAGCTGGGTTGGAGCGGGGGGGTACGAGCAGTACTTC.

This chain uses TRBV7-5 with TRBJ2-2; the table calls TRBD1, which could not be checked here. TRBV7-5 counts as a pseudogene. The CDR3 length is 19 residues. The CDR3 bases are TGTGCCAGAAGCTTAGAATCTATCTCGGACAGACCGAACACCGGGGAGCTGTTTTTT. Its protein product is CARSLESISDRPNTGELFF.

The chain recombines TRBV2 with TRBJ2-1; D call uncertain. There are 14 residues in the CDR3. V was shortened by 7 bases and J by 2 bases, with 12 bases between the two germline ends. Germline assignment: CDR1 SNHLY and CDR2 FYNNEI. The CDR3 DNA sequence: TGTGCCAGCAAGCACTCCTCTACCTACAATGAGCAGTTCTTC. Translating gives CASKHSSTYNEQFF. Drawing the rest from reference TRBV2 and TRBJ2-1, the complete variable domain is EPEVTQTPSHQVTQMGQEVILRCVPISNHLYFYWYRQILGQKVEFLVSFYNNEISEKSEIFDDQFSVERPDGSNFTLKIRSTKLEDSAMYFCASKHSSTYNEQFFGPGTRLTVL.

The J gene is TRBJ1-1, the V gene TRBV4-1; D is possibly TRBD1 (5 bases). CDR1 and CDR2 (germline): MGHRA, YSYEKL. The CDR3 runs to 18 residues. V was shortened by 7 bases and J by 5 bases, with 29 bases between the two germline ends. Written as DNA, the CDR3 is TGCGCCAGCACCCACCACCCCCGGACAAGGGCCACTACGACTGAAGCTTTCTTT. It specifies CASTHHPRTRATTTEAFF.

The CDR3 sequence is CASSEPSFSDTQYF. The CDR3 DNA reads TGTGCCAGCAGTGAACCTTCGTTTTCGGATACGCAGTATTTT. This chain links TRBV2 with TRBJ2-3; D not certain. The CDR3 is made up of 14 amino acids. V lost 2 bases to trimming and J lost 6 bases, with 12 bases between them. Germline CDR1 SNHLY, CDR2 FYNNEI.